This T cell receptor beta chain was profiled in a study of regulatory T cells in long-lasting Graves disease. Study information: Freshly diagnosed Graves' patients had used antithyroid drugs for under 3 months.

There are many counts of this clonotype. Its target is not known. Libraries of TCR beta came from iRepertoire HTBI primers plus Arm-PCR of CDR3 regions. TCRdb fed the multiplex PCR reads into MiXCR, producing one record per CDR3 protein. The table records 200,000 to 250,000 distinct CDR3 sequences, 20% of them present only once. Trimming took off 0 bases at V and 7 bases at J, with 19 bases between the two ends. The V gene's germline CDR1 is DFQATT and CDR2 SNEGSKA (reference sequence). The CDR3 totals 15 residues. Time point in this sample: newly diagnosed GD, antithyroid drugs for less than 3 months. Extracted RNA from PBMCs served as the source of the TCR library. Patients came from an endocrinology department in Xi'an, China. Study findings and constraints: Blood alone, not thyroid tissue, was studied.

The chain carries TRBV20-1 and TRBJ2-7; maybe TRBD1 (5 bases). This sample comprised peripheral blood mononuclear cells (PBMCs), obtained at new diagnosis, from a patient treated with antithyroid drugs. This sequence originates from a female donor with Graves disease. This chain's CDR3 is CSARDPQGHDLEQYF. The CDR3 bases are TGCAGTGCTAGAGATCCTCAGGGCCATGATCTGGAGCAGTACTTC.